This is a list of T cell receptor beta chains from one sample in a study of control samples from healthy donors and cancer patients. Produced via immunoSEQ multiplex PCR; TCRdb's table is partial and in-frame only. The top ten hold about 0.73% of the sample, which has 150,000 to 200,000 clones, about 90% seen once. The sample taken for sequencing was blood. The receptors originated from a woman aged 30 to 39 in good health. CDR3s include the opening cysteine and the closing phenylalanine or tryptophan. The D gene is left open where the match is weak. Some rows have no size entry. The others give once, few or many, or a class for an expanded clone.

length: 14
D: NA
size: NA
V: TRBV6-5
J: TRBJ2-5
DNA: TGTGCCAGCAGTTATAACCGAAAGGTAGAGACCCAGTACTTC
CDR3: CASSYNRKVETQYF

length: 13
D: NA
size: NA
V: TRBV12-5
J: TRBJ2-7
DNA: TGTGCTAGTGGTTTGAACCCCTCCTACGAGCAGTACTTC
CDR3: CASGLNPSYEQYF

length: 16
D: TRBD1
size: NA
V: TRBV4-1
J: TRBJ1-2
DNA: TGCGCCAGCAGCCAGACACAGGGGTCCGTTAACTATGGCTACACCTTC
CDR3: CASSQTQGSVNYGYTF

length: 15
D: TRBD1
size: NA
V: TRBV27
J: TRBJ1-2
DNA: TGTGCCAGCAGTTTGGTAGGGGGCGAGGGCTATGGCTACACCTTC
CDR3: CASSLVGGEGYGYTF

length: 15
D: NA
size: NA
V: TRBV5-1
J: TRBJ1-1
DNA: TGCGCCAGCAGCTTGCGTGGGGGAGAGGTCACTGAAGCTTTCTTT
CDR3: CASSLRGGEVTEAFF

length: 18
D: NA
size: once
V: TRBV3-1/TRBV3-2
J: TRBJ2-5
DNA: TGTGCCAGCAGCCAAGAAGAATGGGGCCGAGGGTACCAAGAGACCCAGTACTTC
CDR3: CASSQEEWGRGYQETQYF

length: 14
D: NA
size: NA
V: TRBV5-6
J: TRBJ2-1
DNA: TGTGCCAGCAGCTTGGGGATAACCTACAATGAGCAGTTCTTC
CDR3: CASSLGITYNEQFF

length: 14
D: NA
size: NA
V: TRBV7-6
J: TRBJ2-2
DNA: TGTGCCAGCAGCTTAGCGCGGAGCACCGGGGAGCTGTTTTTT
CDR3: CASSLARSTGELFF

length: 13
D: TRBD1
size: NA
V: TRBV6-5
J: TRBJ1-2
DNA: TGTGCCAGCAGTTACGGGGGACAGGGGGACTACACCTTC
CDR3: CASSYGGQGDYTF

length: 14
D: NA
size: NA
V: TRBV28
J: TRBJ2-4
DNA: TGTGCCAGCAGCTCCCGACCCCCGCCGAACATTCAGTACTTC
CDR3: CASSSRPPPNIQYF

length: 19
D: NA
size: NA
V: TRBV5-1
J: TRBJ2-3
DNA: TGCGCCAGCGCCTCAACCGGGCCGGAGGGGGTTGGACGCACAGATACGCAGTATTTT
CDR3: CASASTGPEGVGRTDTQYF

length: 13
D: TRBD1
size: NA
V: TRBV30
J: TRBJ1-1
DNA: TGTGCCTGGGACAGGGGGCAAAACACTGAAGCTTTCTTT
CDR3: CAWDRGQNTEAFF

length: 14
D: NA
size: few
V: TRBV30
J: TRBJ2-7
DNA: TGTGCCTGGAGTGGCATGGTTTACTCCTACGAGCAGTACTTC
CDR3: CAWSGMVYSYEQYF

length: 13
D: NA
size: NA
V: TRBV11-2
J: TRBJ2-7
DNA: TGTGCCAGCAGCCCGATACGGGAATACGAGCAGTACTTC
CDR3: CASSPIREYEQYF

length: 16
D: TRBD1
size: NA
V: TRBV28
J: TRBJ2-7
DNA: TGTGCCAGCAGTTACAGGTCACCGGGACAGGGCTACGAGCAGTACTTC
CDR3: CASSYRSPGQGYEQYF

length: 14
D: TRBD1
size: NA
V: TRBV28
J: TRBJ2-7
DNA: TGTGCCAGCAGGCGTACCACAGGGGCCCACGAGCAGTACTTC
CDR3: CASRRTTGAHEQYF

length: 18
D: NA
size: once
V: TRBV11-2
J: TRBJ2-1
DNA: TGTGCCAGCAGCTTAGCCCTAACGGCTAAGGGTTTTTACAATGAGCAGTTCTTC
CDR3: CASSLALTAKGFYNEQFF

length: 16
D: TRBD2
size: NA
V: TRBV5-1
J: TRBJ2-1
DNA: TGCGCCAGCAGCTTCCTACTAGCGGGAGCAATCAATGAGCAGTTCTTC
CDR3: CASSFLLAGAINEQFF

length: 17
D: NA
size: NA
V: TRBV15
J: TRBJ1-1
DNA: TGTGCCACCAGCAGAGATCATGGGTGGCGGGGGAGTACTGAAGCTTTCTTT
CDR3: CATSRDHGWRGSTEAFF